This is a list of T cell receptor beta chains from one sample in a study of T cell responses to AZD1222 COVID-19 vaccine. TCRdb's table, derived via immunoSEQ multiplex PCR, lists solely in-frame clones and lacks some. The table includes roughly 190,000 clones, approximately 91% detected once. Specimen: peripheral blood, collected on day 0 of AZD1222 vaccination. These TCRs come from an adult in good health. CDR3s include the opening cysteine and the closing phenylalanine or tryptophan. The order of the fields is clone size, D gene, J gene, V gene, CDR3 protein, CDR3 DNA. The D gene is left open where the match is weak. Clone size is not always given. Where it is, it says once, few, many or a class for expanded clones.

>-|-|TRBJ1-2|TRBV5-1
CASSLLLALYGYTF
TGCGCCAGCAGCTTGTTGTTGGCCCTCTATGGCTACACCTTC
>-|TRBD2|TRBJ2-1|TRBV15
CATSTSGGVFGEQFF
TGTGCCACCAGCACTAGCGGGGGAGTATTCGGTGAGCAGTTCTTC
>-|TRBD1|TRBJ1-2|TRBV6-1
CASSELGGQGWYGYTF
TGTGCCAGCAGTGAACTCGGCGGACAGGGGTGGTATGGCTACACCTTC
>-|-|TRBJ2-3|TRBV11-2
CASSPRVGMVRTDTQYF
TGTGCCAGCAGCCCCCGGGTAGGGATGGTCCGGACAGATACGCAGTATTTT
>-|TRBD1|TRBJ1-2|TRBV27
CASSLSGTAHGYTF
TGTGCCAGCAGTTTATCCGGGACAGCTCATGGCTACACCTTC
>-|-|TRBJ2-1|TRBV11-3
CASSHALSGEQFF
TGTGCCAGCAGCCATGCTCTTAGTGGGGAGCAGTTCTTC
>-|TRBD1|TRBJ2-3|TRBV5-5
CASSWRDRGGADTQYF
TGTGCCAGCAGCTGGCGGGACAGGGGTGGAGCAGATACGCAGTATTTT
>-|TRBD2|TRBJ2-7|TRBV3-1/TRBV3-2
CASSQDMTSGSYEQYF
TGTGCCAGCAGCCAAGATATGACTAGCGGCAGCTACGAGCAGTACTTC
>few|-|TRBJ1-5|TRBV24-1
CATSDSRRGTQPQHF
TGTGCCACCAGTGATTCCAGGAGAGGGACGCAGCCCCAGCATTTT
>-|-|TRBJ2-7|TRBV6-6
CASSYGTRPYEQYF
TGTGCCAGCAGTTACGGGACTCGGCCCTACGAGCAGTACTTC
>-|TRBD2|TRBJ2-1|TRBV5-1
CASSLDMGLANEQFF
TGCGCCAGCAGCTTGGATATGGGACTAGCGAATGAGCAGTTCTTC
>-|TRBD2|TRBJ2-2|TRBV7-9
CASTKMSGSYTGELFF
TGTGCCAGCACGAAAATGAGCGGGAGTTACACCGGGGAGCTGTTTTTT
>-|-|TRBJ2-7|TRBV7-2
CASTRGGQGGYEQYF
TGTGCCAGCACCCGGGGGGGACAGGGAGGCTACGAGCAGTACTTC
>-|TRBD1|TRBJ2-1|TRBV27
CASSLYGTGGANEQFF
TGTGCCAGCAGTTTATATGGGACAGGGGGGGCGAATGAGCAGTTCTTC
>-|TRBD1|TRBJ2-5|TRBV6-5
CASSPASGGYETQYF
TGTGCCAGCAGTCCTGCCTCAGGGGGATACGAGACCCAGTACTTC
>few|-|TRBJ1-4|TRBV5-1
CASSFDEKLFF
TGCGCCAGCAGCTTTGATGAAAAACTGTTTTTT
>-|-|TRBJ2-5|TRBV7-9
CASSLDAGTQYF
TGTGCCAGCAGCTTAGACGCGGGGACCCAGTACTTC
>-|TRBD2|TRBJ2-7|TRBV7-9
CASSPWGSGTLLDEQYF
TGTGCCAGCAGCCCCTGGGGTAGCGGGACCCTTTTGGACGAGCAGTACTTC
>-|TRBD2|TRBJ2-3|TRBV2
CASSAGLAGTDTQYF
TGTGCCAGCAGTGCAGGACTAGCTGGCACAGATACGCAGTATTTT
>once|-|TRBJ2-2|TRBV9
CASTFDVSTGELFF
TGTGCCAGCACCTTCGATGTTTCCACCGGGGAGCTGTTTTTT
>-|TRBD1|TRBJ1-6|TRBV24-1
CATRGQADNSPLHF
TGTGCCACCCGCGGACAGGCGGATAATTCACCCCTCCACTTT
>-|-|TRBJ2-7|TRBV7-3
CASSPRGDYEQYF
TGTGCCAGCAGCCCCAGAGGGGACTACGAGCAGTACTTC
>-|-|TRBJ2-5|TRBV3-1/TRBV3-2
CASSQDLFGRKRETQYF
TGTGCCAGCAGCCAAGATTTATTCGGGAGAAAGAGAGAGACCCAGTACTTC
>-|-|TRBJ1-2|TRBV7-2
CASSLMQAANYGYTF
TGTGCCAGCAGCTTAATGCAGGCAGCTAACTATGGCTACACCTTC
>-|-|TRBJ1-3|TRBV27
CASSLLPGPGNTIYF
TGTGCCAGCAGTTTACTCCCAGGGCCTGGAAACACCATATATTTT
>-|-|TRBJ1-2|TRBV7-9
CASSPTGANYGYTF
TGTGCCAGCAGCCCGACAGGCGCTAACTATGGCTACACCTTC
>-|-|TRBJ1-1|TRBV28
CASSLGPNTEAFF
TGTGCCAGCAGTTTGGGACCGAACACTGAAGCTTTCTTT
>-|TRBD1|TRBJ1-4|TRBV4-1
CASSQRQGGSEKLFF
TGCGCCAGCAGCCAACGACAGGGTGGTAGTGAAAAACTGTTTTTT
>-|-|TRBJ1-5|TRBV3-1/TRBV3-2
CASSQVPFTEQPQHF
TGTGCCAGCAGCCAAGTTCCCTTTACGGAACAGCCCCAGCATTTT
>-|TRBD1|TRBJ2-2|TRBV6-2/TRBV6-3
CASSTLDEDRAGELFF
TGTGCCAGCAGTACCCTCGATGAGGACAGGGCCGGGGAGCTGTTTTTT
>-|TRBD2|TRBJ2-5|TRBV7-8
CASSPRTSGGEETQYF
TGTGCCAGCAGCCCTAGGACTAGCGGAGGGGAGGAGACCCAGTACTTC
>-|-|TRBJ1-1|TRBV6-2/TRBV6-3
CASSYEGRTEAFF
TGTGCCAGCAGTTACGAGGGTCGTACTGAAGCTTTCTTT
>-|-|TRBJ1-2|TRBV7-2
CASSSPWGVGGGYTF
TGTGCCAGCAGCTCCCCCTGGGGCGTTGGGGGCGGCTACACCTTC
>-|-|TRBJ1-2|TRBV10-3
CAISLPPGQDGYTF
TGTGCCATCAGTCTTCCCCCAGGGCAGGATGGCTACACCTTC
>once|-|TRBJ2-3|TRBV5-1
CASSAQGSDTQYF
TGCGCCAGCAGCGCGCAGGGTAGCGATACGCAGTATTTT
>-|-|TRBJ1-5|TRBV7-2
CASSLSVNQPQHF
TGTGCCAGCAGCTTGTCAGTTAATCAGCCCCAGCATTTT
>once|TRBD2|TRBJ2-7|TRBV6-1
CASSQAGTSGSYEQYF
TGTGCCAGCAGTCAAGCCGGGACTAGCGGCTCCTACGAGCAGTACTTC
>-|TRBD2|TRBJ2-3|TRBV6-5
CASTSGGASDTQYF
TGTGCCAGCACTAGCGGGGGGGCCTCAGATACGCAGTATTTT
>-|-|TRBJ1-4|TRBV18
CASSLNQGSVVEKLFF
TGTGCCAGCTCACTTAATCAGGGGTCCGTGGTCGAAAAACTGTTTTTT
>-|-|TRBJ2-5|TRBV10-3
CATRTLPTSSQETQYF
TGTGCCACCCGGACACTGCCGACTAGTTCTCAAGAGACCCAGTACTTC
>-|-|TRBJ1-6|TRBV27
CASSAFGGTNNSPLHF
TGTGCCAGCAGTGCATTCGGGGGGACAAATAATTCACCCCTCCACTTT
>-|-|TRBJ1-5|TRBV27
CASSERGDQPQHF
TGTGCCAGCAGCGAACGGGGGGATCAGCCCCAGCATTTT
>-|TRBD1|TRBJ1-1|TRBV4-2
CASSHTGGKSTEAFF
TGTGCCAGCAGCCACACAGGGGGCAAAAGCACTGAAGCTTTCTTT
>-|-|TRBJ1-2|TRBV7-3
CASSLDQGMRGYTF
TGTGCCAGCAGCTTAGACCAGGGGATGCGGGGCTACACCTTC
>-|-|TRBJ2-7|TRBV24-1
CATSDYNGEQYF
TGTGCCACCAGTGATTACAACGGCGAGCAGTACTTC
>-|-|TRBJ1-2|TRBV27
CASSSGPDYYGYTF
TGTGCCAGCAGTTCCGGGCCCGATTACTATGGCTACACCTTC
>-|-|TRBJ2-1|TRBV28
CATGGSAYNEQFF
TGTGCCACCGGGGGAAGCGCCTACAATGAGCAGTTCTTC
>-|-|TRBJ2-7|TRBV9
CASSGGLYGYEQYF
TGTGCCAGCAGCGGGGGGCTCTACGGCTACGAGCAGTACTTC
>-|-|TRBJ2-3|TRBV29-1
CSVESMETTDTQYF
TGCAGCGTTGAGAGTATGGAGACCACAGATACGCAGTATTTT
>-|-|TRBJ1-1|TRBV28
CASSSLSGGGVDTEAFF
TGTGCCAGCAGTTCCTTATCCGGGGGCGGGGTAGATACTGAAGCTTTCTTT
>-|TRBD1|TRBJ1-5|TRBV5-6
CASSSSTGLRATQHF
TGTGCCAGCAGCTCATCGACAGGGTTACGGGCGACCCAGCATTTT
>-|-|TRBJ2-7|TRBV7-2
CASSLGAGAYEQYF
TGTGCCAGCAGCTTAGGTGCCGGTGCCTACGAGCAGTACTTC
>-|TRBD1|TRBJ1-1|TRBV6-5
CAGDRGWNTEAFF
TGTGCCGGAGACAGGGGGTGGAACACTGAAGCTTTCTTT